This T cell receptor beta chain is from a study of OX40 agonist ivuxolimab in advanced cancers. The CDR3 totals 15 residues. The germline gives CDR1 MNHNS, CDR2 SASEGT. Between the trimmed V and J ends, which lost 9 bases and 4 bases, there was a span of 20 bases. It was autoimmune disease history or systemic immunosuppression that excluded patients. On cycle 4 day 1 and cycle 7 day 1, as well as at baseline, blood was sampled. With regard to this clone: What it binds is unknown.

Assay: immunoSEQ multiplex PCR; the TCRdb copy retains only in-frame clones and omits some. The sample shows 60,000 or so clones, 83% of them seen only once. Points from the study as a whole: A proportion of nonresponders additionally exhibited low normalized T-cell clonal expansion. Expanded clones tended on average to be more numerous among CD8+ T cells than CD4+.

J is TRBJ2-3 and V is TRBV6-1; D tentatively reads TRBD1 or TRBD2 (6 bases each). This TCR derives from an adult with an advanced solid tumor such as melanoma, head and neck, liver or kidney cancer. The sequences come from CD4+ or CD8+ T cells sorted from blood, collected in a trial of the OX40 agonist ivuxolimab. DNA for the CDR3: TGTGCCAGTGCTTACAGGGCGGGGTCCCCAGATACGCAGTATTTT. Protein: CASAYRAGSPDTQYF.